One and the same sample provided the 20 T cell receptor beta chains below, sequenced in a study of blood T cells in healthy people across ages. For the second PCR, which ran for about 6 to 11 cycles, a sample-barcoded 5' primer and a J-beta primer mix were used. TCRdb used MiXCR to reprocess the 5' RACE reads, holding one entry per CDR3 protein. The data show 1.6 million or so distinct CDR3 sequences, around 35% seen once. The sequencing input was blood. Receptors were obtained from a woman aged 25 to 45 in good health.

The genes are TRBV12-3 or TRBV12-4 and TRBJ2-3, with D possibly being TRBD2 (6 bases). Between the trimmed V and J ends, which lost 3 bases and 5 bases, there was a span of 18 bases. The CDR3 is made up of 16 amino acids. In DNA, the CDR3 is TGTGCCAGCAGTTTCGGGGCTAGAGGGAGGCAAGATACGCAGTATTTT. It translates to CASSFGARGRQDTQYF.

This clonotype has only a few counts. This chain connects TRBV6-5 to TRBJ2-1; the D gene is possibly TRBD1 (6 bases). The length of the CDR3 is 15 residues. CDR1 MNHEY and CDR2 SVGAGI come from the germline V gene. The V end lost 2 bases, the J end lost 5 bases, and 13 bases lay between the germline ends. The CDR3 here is CASSYAKQGNNEQFF. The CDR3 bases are TGTGCCAGCAGTTACGCGAAACAGGGAAACAATGAGCAGTTCTTC.

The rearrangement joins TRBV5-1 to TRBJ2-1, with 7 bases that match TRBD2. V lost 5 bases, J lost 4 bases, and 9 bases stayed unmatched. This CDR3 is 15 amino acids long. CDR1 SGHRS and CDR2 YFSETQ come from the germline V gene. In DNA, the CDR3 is TGCGCCAGCAGATATCGTCTAGCGGAGTACAATGAGCAGTTCTTC. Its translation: CASRYRLAEYNEQFF. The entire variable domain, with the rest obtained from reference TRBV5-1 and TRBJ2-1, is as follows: KAGVTQTPRYLIKTRGQQVTLSCSPISGHRSVSWYQQTPGQGLQFLFEYFSETQRNKGNFPGRFSGRQFSNSRSEMNVSTLELGDSALYLCASRYRLAEYNEQFFGPGTRLTVL.

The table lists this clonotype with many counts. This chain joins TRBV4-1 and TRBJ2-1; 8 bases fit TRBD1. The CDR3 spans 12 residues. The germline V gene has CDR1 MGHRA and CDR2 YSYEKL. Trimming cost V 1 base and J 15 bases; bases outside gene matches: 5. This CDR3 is CASSQAGTGLFF. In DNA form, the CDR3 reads TGCGCCAGCAGCCAAGCCGGGACAGGTTTGTTCTTC.

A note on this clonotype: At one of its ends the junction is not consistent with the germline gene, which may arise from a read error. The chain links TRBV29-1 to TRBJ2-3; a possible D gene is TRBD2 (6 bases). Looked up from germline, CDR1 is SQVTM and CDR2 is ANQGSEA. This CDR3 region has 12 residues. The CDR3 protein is CSADGGVDMQYF. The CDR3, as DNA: TGCAGCGCTGATGGAGGGGTAGATATGCAGTATTTT.

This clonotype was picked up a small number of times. CDR3 DNA: TGCAGTGCTAGAGGGAGCGGTGGAGGGTCCTCGAGGAATGAGCAGTTCTTC. Translating it yields CSARGSGGGSSRNEQFF. V usage is TRBV20-1 and J usage is TRBJ2-1; TRBD2 is a possible D gene (6 bases). The length of the CDR3 is 17 residues. V gave up 1 base and J gave up 7 bases, with 23 bases separating them. CDR1 is DFQATT and CDR2 is SNEGSKA in the germline V gene (reference sequence).

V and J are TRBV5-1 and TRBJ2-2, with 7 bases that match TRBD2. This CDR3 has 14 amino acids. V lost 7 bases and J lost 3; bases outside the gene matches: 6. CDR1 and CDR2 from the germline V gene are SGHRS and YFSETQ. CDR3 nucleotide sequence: TGCGCCAGCGCTGCTGGGAGGGACACCGGGGAGCTGTTTTTT. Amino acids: CASAAGRDTGELFF.

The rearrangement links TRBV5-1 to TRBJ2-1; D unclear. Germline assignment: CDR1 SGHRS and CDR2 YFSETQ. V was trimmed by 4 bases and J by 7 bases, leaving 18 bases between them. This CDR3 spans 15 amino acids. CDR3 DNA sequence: TGCGCCAGCAGCATACTCTTGGACGGGTCTAATGAGCAGTTCTTC. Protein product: CASSILLDGSNEQFF.

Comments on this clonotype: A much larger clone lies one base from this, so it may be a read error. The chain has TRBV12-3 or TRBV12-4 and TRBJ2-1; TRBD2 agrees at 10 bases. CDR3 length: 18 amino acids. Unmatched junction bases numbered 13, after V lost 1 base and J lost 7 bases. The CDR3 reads CASSLGASGGYRGNEQFF. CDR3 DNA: TGTGCCAGCAGTTTAGGGGCTAGCGGGGGTTATCGGGGGAATGAGCAGTTCTTC.

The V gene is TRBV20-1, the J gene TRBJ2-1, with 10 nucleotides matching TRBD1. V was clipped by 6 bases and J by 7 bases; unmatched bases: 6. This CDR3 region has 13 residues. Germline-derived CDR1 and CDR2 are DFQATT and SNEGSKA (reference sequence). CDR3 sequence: CSAQTGGRNEQFF. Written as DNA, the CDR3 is TGCAGTGCCCAGACAGGGGGCCGGAATGAGCAGTTCTTC.

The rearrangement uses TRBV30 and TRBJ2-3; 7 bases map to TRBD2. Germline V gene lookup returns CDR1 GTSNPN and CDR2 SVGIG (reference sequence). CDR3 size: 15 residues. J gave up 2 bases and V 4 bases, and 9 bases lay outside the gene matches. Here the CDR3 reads CAWIHGGGVTDTQYF. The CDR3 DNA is TGTGCCTGGATCCACGGGGGAGGGGTCACAGATACGCAGTATTTT.

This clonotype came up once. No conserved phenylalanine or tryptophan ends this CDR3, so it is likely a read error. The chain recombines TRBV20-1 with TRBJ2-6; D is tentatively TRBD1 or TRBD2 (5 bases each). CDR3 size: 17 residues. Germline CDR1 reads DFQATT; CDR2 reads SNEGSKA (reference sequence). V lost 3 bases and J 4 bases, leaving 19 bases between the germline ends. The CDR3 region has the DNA TGCAGTGCTAGGAGAGGGGTTCAAAGGTCCGGGGCCAACGTCCTGACTTTA. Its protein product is CSARRGVQRSGANVLTL.

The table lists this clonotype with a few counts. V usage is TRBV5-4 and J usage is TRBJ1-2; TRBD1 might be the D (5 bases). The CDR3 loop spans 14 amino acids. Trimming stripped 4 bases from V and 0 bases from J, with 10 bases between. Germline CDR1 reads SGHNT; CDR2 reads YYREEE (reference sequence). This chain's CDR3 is CASSNQGSNYGYTF. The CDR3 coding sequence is TGTGCCAGCAGCAATCAGGGATCTAACTATGGCTACACCTTC.

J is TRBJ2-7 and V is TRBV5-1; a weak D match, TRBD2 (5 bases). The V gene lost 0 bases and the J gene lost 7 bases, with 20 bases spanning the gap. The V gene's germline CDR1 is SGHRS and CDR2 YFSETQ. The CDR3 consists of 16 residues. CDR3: CASSLEVGKPGGEQYF. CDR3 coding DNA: TGCGCCAGCAGCTTGGAGGTGGGGAAGCCTGGCGGGGAGCAGTACTTC. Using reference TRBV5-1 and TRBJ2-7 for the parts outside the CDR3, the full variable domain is KAGVTQTPRYLIKTRGQQVTLSCSPISGHRSVSWYQQTPGQGLQFLFEYFSETQRNKGNFPGRFSGRQFSNSRSEMNVSTLELGDSALYLCASSLEVGKPGGEQYFGPGTRLTVT.

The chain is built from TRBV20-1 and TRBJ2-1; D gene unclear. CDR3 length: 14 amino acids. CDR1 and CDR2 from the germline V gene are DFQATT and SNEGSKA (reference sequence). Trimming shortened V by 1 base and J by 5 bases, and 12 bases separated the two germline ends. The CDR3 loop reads CSARGPPRNNEQFF. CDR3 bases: TGCAGTGCTAGAGGCCCCCCCAGGAACAATGAGCAGTTCTTC.

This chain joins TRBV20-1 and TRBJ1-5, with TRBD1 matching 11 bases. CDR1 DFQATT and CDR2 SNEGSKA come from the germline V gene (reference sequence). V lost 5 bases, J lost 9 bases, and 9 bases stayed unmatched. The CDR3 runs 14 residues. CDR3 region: CSAQPGQGGRPQHF. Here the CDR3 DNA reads TGCAGTGCTCAACCGGGACAGGGGGGACGGCCCCAGCATTTT.

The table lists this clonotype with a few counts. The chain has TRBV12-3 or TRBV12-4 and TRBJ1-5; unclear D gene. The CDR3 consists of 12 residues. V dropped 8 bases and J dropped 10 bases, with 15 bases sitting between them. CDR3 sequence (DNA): TGTGCCAGCGCTAAGGCGGCCGGCCCCCAGCATTTT. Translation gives CASAKAAGPQHF.

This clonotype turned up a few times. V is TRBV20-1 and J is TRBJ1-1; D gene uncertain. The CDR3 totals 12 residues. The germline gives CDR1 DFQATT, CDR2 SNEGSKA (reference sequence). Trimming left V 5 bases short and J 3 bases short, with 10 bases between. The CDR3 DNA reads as TGCAGTGCTGACCCAACGTACACTGAAGCTTTCTTT. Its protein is CSADPTYTEAFF.

The CDR3 nucleotides are TGCGCCAGCAGCCACAAAGCGGGGGTCTACGAGCAGTACTTC. Translating it yields CASSHKAGVYEQYF. The chain is built from TRBV4-1 and TRBJ2-7; 8 bases map to TRBD2. The CDR3 is made up of 14 amino acids. Germline V CDR1 and CDR2: MGHRA, YSYEKL. Germline trimming cut 3 bases from V and 3 bases from J; bases unmatched to any gene: 4.

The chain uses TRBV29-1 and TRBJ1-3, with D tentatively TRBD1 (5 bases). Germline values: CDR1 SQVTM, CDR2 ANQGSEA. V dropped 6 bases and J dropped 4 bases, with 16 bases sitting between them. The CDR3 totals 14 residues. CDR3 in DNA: TGCAGCGTGCAGGGATGGGGGTTCGGAAACACCATATATTTT. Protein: CSVQGWGFGNTIYF.